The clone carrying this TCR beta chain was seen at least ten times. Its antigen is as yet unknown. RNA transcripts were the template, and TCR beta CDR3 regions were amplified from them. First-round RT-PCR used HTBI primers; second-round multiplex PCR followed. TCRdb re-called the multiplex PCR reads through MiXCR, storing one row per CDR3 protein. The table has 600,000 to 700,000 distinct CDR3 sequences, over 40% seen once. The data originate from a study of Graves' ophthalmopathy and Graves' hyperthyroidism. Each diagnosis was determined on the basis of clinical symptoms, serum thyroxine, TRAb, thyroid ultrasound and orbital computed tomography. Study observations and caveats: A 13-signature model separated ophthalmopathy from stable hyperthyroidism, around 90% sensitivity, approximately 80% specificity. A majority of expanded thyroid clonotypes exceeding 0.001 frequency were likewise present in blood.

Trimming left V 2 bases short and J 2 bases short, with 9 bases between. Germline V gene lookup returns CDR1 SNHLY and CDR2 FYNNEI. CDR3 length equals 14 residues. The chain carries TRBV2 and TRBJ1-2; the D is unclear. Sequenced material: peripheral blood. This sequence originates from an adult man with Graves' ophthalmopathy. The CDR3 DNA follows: TGTGCCAGCAGTGAAAGCGGATTAAACTATGGCTACACCTTC. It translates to CASSESGLNYGYTF.